Shown below are 23 T cell receptor beta chains from a single sample sequenced in a study of T cell responses to AZD1222 COVID-19 vaccine (dated by TCRdb to the early 2020s). The time point tag for this specimen amounts to: about 28 days (+/-7) after the second vaccine dose. Library generation was performed with the immunoSEQ multiplex PCR assay. TCRdb limited this immuneACCESS table to in-frame rearrangements with V and J called. A share of clones is missing; checked studies link under half to unresolved V genes, and the rest is unexplained. The sample has 150,000 to 200,000 clones on record, approximately 89% of them singletons. Of the sample, around 3.5% is held by the ten largest clones. Sample: peripheral blood, taken 28 days after the second AZD1222 dose. The receptors derive from an adult who received the AZD1222 COVID-19 vaccine.

V is TRBV9 and J is TRBJ2-2; possible D gene TRBD1, 6 bases. CDR1 is SGDLS, CDR2 YYNGEE, per germline. The CDR3 sequence is 17 residues long. The V end was cut by 4 bases, the J end by 0 bases, with 16 bases between. CDR3 nucleotide sequence: TGTGCCAGCAGCCTCCTGGCTACAGGGCCGAACACCGGGGAGCTGTTTTTT. Translation: CASSLLATGPNTGELFF. Complete variable domain (other parts from reference TRBV9 and TRBJ2-2): DSGVTQTPKHLITATGQRVTLRCSPRSGDLSVYWYQQSLDQGLQFLIQYYNGEERAKGNILERFSAQQFPDLHSELNLSSLELGDSALYFCASSLLATGPNTGELFFGEGSRLTVL.

V is TRBV9 and J is TRBJ1-2; the D gene is possibly TRBD1 (6 bases). The germline gives CDR1 SGDLS, CDR2 YYNGEE. The V and J ends lost 2 bases and 8 bases respectively, with 13 bases between them. This CDR3 is built from 13 residues. The CDR3 DNA follows: TGTGCCAGCAGCGTCGGACCAGGGGTCGGCTACACCTTC. Residues: CASSVGPGVGYTF.

Here the CDR3 reads CASSSRVGAEGYTF. The DNA of the CDR3 is TGTGCCAGCAGCTCACGCGTAGGGGCTGAAGGCTACACCTTC. The rearrangement joins TRBV7-2 to TRBJ1-2; D is possibly TRBD1 (5 bases). Germline assignment: CDR1 SGHTA and CDR2 FQGNSA. CDR3 size: 14 residues. V was pared by 4 bases and J by 8 bases, with 17 bases between.

CDR3 sequence (DNA): TGCAGTGCTAGAAAGCTCTACGAGCAGTACTTC. Translating gives CSARKLYEQYF. This rearrangement joins TRBV20-1 to TRBJ2-7; D is unresolved. CDR1 and CDR2 from the germline V gene are DFQATT and SNEGSKA (reference sequence). With 2 bases removed from V and 3 bases from J, the gap between germline ends came to 5 bases. This CDR3 has 11 amino acids.

Points on this clone: Distinct nucleotide sequences in the sample also encode this CDR3. This rearrangement joins TRBV25-1 to TRBJ1-4; perhaps TRBD1 as D (5 bases). V was trimmed by 2 bases and J by 8 bases, leaving 6 bases between them. There are 12 residues in the CDR3. Germline CDR1 is MGHDK and CDR2 is SYGVNS. CDR3 DNA: TGTGCCAGCAGTGAAAGGGGCGAAAAACTGTTTTTT. Translating gives CASSERGEKLFF. The full variable domain, with the rest looked up from reference TRBV25-1 and TRBJ1-4, is EADIYQTPRYLVIGTGKKITLECSQTMGHDKMYWYQQDPGMELHLIHYSYGVNSTEKGDLSSESTVSRIRTEHFPLTLESARPSHTSQYLCASSERGEKLFFGSGTQLSVL.

This chain joins TRBV6-5 and TRBJ2-7, with TRBD1 as a possible D gene (6 bases). V lost 0 bases and J lost 3, with 15 bases in between. Germline CDR1 MNHEY, CDR2 SVGAGI. The CDR3 has 16 amino acids. CDR3 DNA sequence: TGTGCCAGCAGTTACTCTGGGGGCCCTTCCCTCTACGAGCAGTACTTC. Its protein is CASSYSGGPSLYEQYF.

The chain uses TRBV19 and TRBJ2-1, with TRBD2 as a possible D gene (6 bases). Trimming removed 6 bases at V and 0 bases at J, with 18 bases between. This CDR3 comprises 17 residues. Germline CDR1 and CDR2: LNHDA and SQIVND (reference sequence). CDR3: CASRVFGGPSSYNEQFF. CDR3 sequence (DNA): TGTGCCAGTAGAGTATTCGGGGGACCCAGCTCCTACAATGAGCAGTTCTTC.

The rearrangement uses TRBV6-5 and TRBJ2-6, with D possibly TRBD1 on 5 matching bases. Germline V CDR1 and CDR2: MNHEY, SVGAGI. V was shortened by 4 bases and J by 0 bases, with 10 bases between the two germline ends. The CDR3 length is 16 residues. Here the CDR3 DNA reads TGTGCCAGCAGTTGGACCACAGGCTCTGGGGCCAACGTCCTGACTTTC. As protein: CASSWTTGSGANVLTF.

V and J are TRBV6-1 and TRBJ1-2, with 7 positions matching TRBD1. The CDR3 spans 15 residues. CDR1 MNHNS and CDR2 SASEGT come from the germline V gene. V shed 5 bases and J 0 bases; nucleotides not matched to a gene: 6. The DNA for the CDR3 is TGTGCCAGCAGTCAGGGGGATGGGCCTAACTATGGCTACACCTTC. Translating gives CASSQGDGPNYGYTF.

CDR3 in DNA: TGTGCCAGTGCGTGGGGGCAAGAGACCCAGTACTTC. This gives the protein CASAWGQETQYF. The chain carries TRBV7-9 and TRBJ2-5; D tentatively fits TRBD1 or TRBD2 (5 bases each). The CDR3 runs to 12 residues. Looked up from germline, CDR1 is SEHNR and CDR2 is FQNEAQ (reference sequence). The V end was cut by 9 bases, the J end by 2 bases, with 10 bases between.

This clone was found once. This chain connects TRBV7-9 to TRBJ2-1, with a tentative D call TRBD1 (6 bases). V was clipped by 5 bases and J by 4 bases, with 12 bases between them. From germline, CDR1 is SEHNR and CDR2 FQNEAQ (reference sequence). The CDR3 loop spans 14 amino acids. The DNA of the CDR3 is TGTGCCAGCAGCCAGGGGCGCGGGTACAATGAGCAGTTCTTC. Amino acids: CASSQGRGYNEQFF.

This sequence joins TRBV5-6 and TRBJ2-3, with 9 bases aligning to TRBD2. V lost 5 bases and J lost 1; bases outside the gene matches: 5. Germline loops: CDR1 SGHDT, CDR2 YYEEEE. The CDR3 is made up of 15 amino acids. CDR3 region: CASRGLAKGTDTQYF. Written as DNA, the CDR3 is TGTGCCAGCAGAGGACTAGCGAAGGGCACAGATACGCAGTATTTT.

V usage is TRBV18 and J usage is TRBJ1-1; 7 bases are a match to TRBD1. The CDR3 loop spans 14 amino acids. Germline lookup yields CDR1 KGHSH and CDR2 LQKENI. V lost 5 bases to trimming and J lost 7 bases; unmatched junction nucleotides: 10. The CDR3 DNA reads TGTGCCAGCTCATCAACGACAGGGTCGGGTGAAGCTTTCTTT. Translating it yields CASSSTTGSGEAFF.

The gene calls are TRBV19 and TRBJ1-5; 7 positions agree with TRBD1. This CDR3 has 15 amino acids. In germline, CDR1 is LNHDA, CDR2 SQIVND (reference sequence). Trimming took 5 bases from V and 2 from J; bases not matched to a gene: 6. DNA for the CDR3: TGTGCCAGTAGTTGGGGACAGACCGGCAATCAGCCCCAGCATTTT. Protein sequence: CASSWGQTGNQPQHF. Filled out from reference TRBV19 and TRBJ1-5, the complete variable domain reads DGGITQSPKYLFRKEGQNVTLSCEQNLNHDAMYWYRQDPGQGLRLIYYSQIVNDFQKGDIAEGYSVSREKKESFPLTVTSAQKNPTAFYLCASSWGQTGNQPQHFGDGTRLSIL.

The genes are TRBV7-2 and TRBJ1-2; D unclear. Germline loops: CDR1 SGHTA, CDR2 FQGNSA. The length of the CDR3 is 14 residues. V lost 4 bases to trimming and J lost 4 bases, with 13 bases between them. DNA for the CDR3: TGTGCCAGCAGCTCACACCAGGTTGGCTATGGCTACACCTTC. Translation: CASSSHQVGYGYTF.

The chain combines TRBV11-3 with TRBJ1-1, with D possibly matching TRBD1 (5 bases). Germline CDR1 is SGHNT and CDR2 is YENEEA. Between the trimmed V and J ends, which lost 0 bases and 8 bases, there was a span of 10 bases. There are 13 residues in the CDR3. The CDR3 DNA sequence: TGTGCCAGCAGCTTAGATGAGGGACTGGAAGCTTTCTTT. This gives the protein CASSLDEGLEAFF.

The chain carries TRBV28 and TRBJ2-1, with D perhaps TRBD1 or TRBD2 (5 bases each). Germline V gene sequence: CDR1 MDHEN, CDR2 SYDVKM. V gave up 3 bases and J gave up 5 bases, with 17 bases separating them. The CDR3 length is 16 residues. CDR3 sequence reads: CASSFPGWGMDNEQFF. Written as DNA, the CDR3 is TGTGCCAGCAGTTTCCCGGGATGGGGGATGGACAATGAGCAGTTCTTC.

This clone was found a few times. The chain carries TRBV9 and TRBJ1-2; perhaps TRBD1 as D (5 bases). The CDR3 covers 15 residues. The germline V and J ends were trimmed by 0 bases and 0 bases, with 9 bases remaining between them. Germline lookup yields CDR1 SGDLS and CDR2 YYNGEE. CDR3 sequence reads: CASSVAKTANYGYTF. The CDR3 DNA reads as TGTGCCAGCAGCGTAGCTAAGACAGCTAACTATGGCTACACCTTC.

This clone has just one count. The chain has TRBV18 and TRBJ2-1, with TRBD2 matching over 8 bases. Per the germline V gene, CDR1 is KGHSH and CDR2 is LQKENI. The CDR3 runs 14 residues. Unmatched junction bases numbered 6, after V lost 6 bases and J lost 5 bases. The CDR3 nucleotides are TGTGCCAGCTCGATAGCGGGAACAAACAATGAGCAGTTCTTC. Protein: CASSIAGTNNEQFF.

V is TRBV6-5 and J is TRBJ2-1; D perhaps matches TRBD2 (6 bases). The germline CDR1 and CDR2 sequences are MNHEY and SVGAGI. Trimming removed 6 bases at V and 3 bases at J, with 15 bases between. This CDR3 region has 15 residues. CDR3 region: CASSSSGFIYNEQFF. DNA for the CDR3: TGTGCCAGCAGCTCGAGCGGGTTCATCTACAATGAGCAGTTCTTC.

V gene TRBV7-6 combines with J gene TRBJ1-4; 8 bases are a match to TRBD1. The germline V gene has CDR1 SGHVS and CDR2 FNYEAQ. After removal of 6 bases from V and 4 bases from J, the junction contained 7 bases not matched to a gene. This CDR3 has 15 amino acids. CDR3 DNA sequence: TGTGCCAGCAGTAGTATCGGACAGGGTAATGAAAAACTGTTTTTT. This sequence encodes CASSSIGQGNEKLFF.

This clone was seen only once. The chain links TRBV19 to TRBJ1-1; 9 nucleotides line up with TRBD1. The CDR3 length is 15 residues. Trimming removed 5 bases from V and 8 bases from J; junction bases left unmatched: 12. Germline CDR1 reads LNHDA; CDR2 reads SQIVND (reference sequence). The CDR3 bases are TGTGCCAGTAGTCTTTTGGGACAGGGAACTTCGGAAGCTTTCTTT. Amino acids: CASSLLGQGTSEAFF.

This chain uses TRBV5-1 with TRBJ2-3, with 9 bases that match TRBD1. Trimming took 4 bases from V and 0 from J; bases not matched to a gene: 3. Germline loops: CDR1 SGHRS, CDR2 YFSETQ. The CDR3 totals 15 residues. The CDR3 here is CASSGQGYSTDTQYF. CDR3 nucleotides: TGCGCCAGCAGCGGACAGGGGTATAGCACAGATACGCAGTATTTT. The full variable domain, its missing parts supplied by reference TRBV5-1 and TRBJ2-3, is KAGVTQTPRYLIKTRGQQVTLSCSPISGHRSVSWYQQTPGQGLQFLFEYFSETQRNKGNFPGRFSGRQFSNSRSEMNVSTLELGDSALYLCASSGQGYSTDTQYFGPGTRLTVL.